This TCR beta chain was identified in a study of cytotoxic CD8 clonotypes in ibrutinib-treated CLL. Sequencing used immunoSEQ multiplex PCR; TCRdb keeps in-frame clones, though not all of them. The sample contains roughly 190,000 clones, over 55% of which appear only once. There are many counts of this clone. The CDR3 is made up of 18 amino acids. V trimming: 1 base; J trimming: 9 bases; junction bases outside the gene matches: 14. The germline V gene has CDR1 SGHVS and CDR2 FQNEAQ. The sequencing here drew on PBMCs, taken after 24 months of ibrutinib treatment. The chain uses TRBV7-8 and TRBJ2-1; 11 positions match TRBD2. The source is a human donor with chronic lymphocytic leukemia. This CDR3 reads CASSLVPIAGGPLGEQFF. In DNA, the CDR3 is TGTGCCAGCAGCTTAGTCCCGATAGCGGGAGGGCCCCTCGGTGAGCAGTTCTTC.